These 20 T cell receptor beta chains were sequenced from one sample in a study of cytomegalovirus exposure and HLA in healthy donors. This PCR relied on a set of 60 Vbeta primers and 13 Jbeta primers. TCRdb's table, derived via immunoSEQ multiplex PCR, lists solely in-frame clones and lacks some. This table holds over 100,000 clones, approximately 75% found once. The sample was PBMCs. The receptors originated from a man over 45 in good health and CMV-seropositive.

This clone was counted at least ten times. The CDR3 nucleotides read TGTGCCAGCAACCTAGGCGAACTAGCCAAAAACATTCAGTACTTC. Translation: CASNLGELAKNIQYF. The rearrangement uses TRBV2 and TRBJ2-4, with D uncertain. Trimming cost V 7 bases and J 0 bases, with 13 bases left between them. This CDR3 is 15 amino acids long. Germline V gives CDR1 SNHLY, CDR2 FYNNEI.

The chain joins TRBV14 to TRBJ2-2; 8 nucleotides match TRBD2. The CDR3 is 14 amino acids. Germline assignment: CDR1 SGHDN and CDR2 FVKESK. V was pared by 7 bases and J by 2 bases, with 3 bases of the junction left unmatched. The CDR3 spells CASKAGGNTGELFF. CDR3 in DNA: TGTGCCAGCAAGGCGGGAGGTAACACCGGGGAGCTGTTTTTT.

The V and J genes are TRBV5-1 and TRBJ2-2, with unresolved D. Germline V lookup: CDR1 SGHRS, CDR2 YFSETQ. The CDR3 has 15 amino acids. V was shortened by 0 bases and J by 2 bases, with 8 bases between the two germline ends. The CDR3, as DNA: TGCGCCAGCAGCTTGGGGTCAGGCAACACCGGGGAGCTGTTTTTT. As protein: CASSLGSGNTGELFF.

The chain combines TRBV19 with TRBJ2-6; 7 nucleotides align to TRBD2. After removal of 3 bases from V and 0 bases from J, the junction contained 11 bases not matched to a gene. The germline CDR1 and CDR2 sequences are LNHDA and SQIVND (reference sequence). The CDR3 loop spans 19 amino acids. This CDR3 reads CASSIRAWSGGSGANVLTF. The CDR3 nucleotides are TGTGCCAGTAGTATTCGGGCGTGGTCGGGGGGCTCTGGGGCCAACGTCCTGACTTTC.

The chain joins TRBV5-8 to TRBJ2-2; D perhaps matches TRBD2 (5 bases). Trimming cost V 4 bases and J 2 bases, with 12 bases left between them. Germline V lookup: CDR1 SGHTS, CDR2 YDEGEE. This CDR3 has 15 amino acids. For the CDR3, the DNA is TGTGCCAGCAGCCTCGAGCGGTTAAACACCGGGGAGCTGTTTTTT. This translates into CASSLERLNTGELFF.

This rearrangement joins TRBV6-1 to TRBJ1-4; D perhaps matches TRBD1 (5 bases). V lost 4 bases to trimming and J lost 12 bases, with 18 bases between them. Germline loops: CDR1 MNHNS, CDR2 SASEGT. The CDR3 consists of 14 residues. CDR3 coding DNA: TGTGCCAGCAGTGTATCACAGGATCCGGGGGAACTGTTTTTT. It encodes CASSVSQDPGELFF.

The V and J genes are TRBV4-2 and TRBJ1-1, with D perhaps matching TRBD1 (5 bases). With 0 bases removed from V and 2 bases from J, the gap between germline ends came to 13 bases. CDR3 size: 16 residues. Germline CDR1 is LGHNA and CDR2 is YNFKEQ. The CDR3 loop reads CASSQDWAGQNTEAFF. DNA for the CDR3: TGTGCCAGCAGCCAAGACTGGGCAGGACAAAACACTGAAGCTTTCTTT.

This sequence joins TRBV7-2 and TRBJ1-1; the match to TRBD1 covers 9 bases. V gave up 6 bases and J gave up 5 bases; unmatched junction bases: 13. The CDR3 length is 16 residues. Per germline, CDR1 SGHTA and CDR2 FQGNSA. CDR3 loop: CASRYTRDREFTEAFF. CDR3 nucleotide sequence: TGTGCCAGCAGGTATACACGGGACAGGGAATTTACTGAAGCTTTCTTT.

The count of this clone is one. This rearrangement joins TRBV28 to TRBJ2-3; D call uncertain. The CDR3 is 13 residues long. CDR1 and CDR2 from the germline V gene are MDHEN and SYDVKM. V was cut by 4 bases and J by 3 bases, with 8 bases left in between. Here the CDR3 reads CASSSPPTDTQYF. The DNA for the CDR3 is TGTGCCAGCAGTTCCCCTCCTACAGATACGCAGTATTTT.

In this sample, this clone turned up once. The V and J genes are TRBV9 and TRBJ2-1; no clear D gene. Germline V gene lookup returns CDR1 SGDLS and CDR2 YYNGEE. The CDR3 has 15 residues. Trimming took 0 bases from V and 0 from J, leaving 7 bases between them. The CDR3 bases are TGTGCCAGCAGCGTAGACTTCCCCTCCTACAATGAGCAGTTCTTC. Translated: CASSVDFPSYNEQFF.

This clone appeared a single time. The CDR3 is CASGGKGQGAFGELFF. The DNA of the CDR3 is TGTGCCAGCGGGGGCAAGGGACAGGGGGCTTTCGGGGAGCTGTTTTTT. This chain connects TRBV27 to TRBJ2-2; TRBD1 matches at 12 bases. Germline lookup yields CDR1 MNHEY and CDR2 SMNVEV (reference sequence). This CDR3 region has 16 residues. V shed 8 bases and J 7 bases; nucleotides not matched to a gene: 11.

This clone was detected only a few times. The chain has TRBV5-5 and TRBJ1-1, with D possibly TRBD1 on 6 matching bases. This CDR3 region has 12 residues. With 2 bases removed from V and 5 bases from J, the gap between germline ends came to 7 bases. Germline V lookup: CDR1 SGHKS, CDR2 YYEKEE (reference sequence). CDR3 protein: CASSFRGTEAFF. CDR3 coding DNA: TGTGCCAGCAGCTTCAGGGGTACTGAAGCTTTCTTT.

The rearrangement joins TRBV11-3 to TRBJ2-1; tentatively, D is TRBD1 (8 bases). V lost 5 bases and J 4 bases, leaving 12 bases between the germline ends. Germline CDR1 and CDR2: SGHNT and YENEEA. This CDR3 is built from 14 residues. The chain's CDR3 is CASSAQGGYNEQFF. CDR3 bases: TGTGCCAGCAGCGCACAGGGGGGGTACAATGAGCAGTTCTTC. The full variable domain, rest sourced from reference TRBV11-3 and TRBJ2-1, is EAGVVQSPRYKIIEKKQPVAFWCNPISGHNTLYWYLQNLGQGPELLIRYENEEAVDDSQLPKDRFSAERLKGVDSTLKIQPAELGDSAVYLCASSAQGGYNEQFFGPGTRLTVL.

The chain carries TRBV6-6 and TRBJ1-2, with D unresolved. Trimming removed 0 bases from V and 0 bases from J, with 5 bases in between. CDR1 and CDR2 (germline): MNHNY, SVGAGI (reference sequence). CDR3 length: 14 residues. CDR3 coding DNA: TGTGCCAGCAGTTACTCACAAGCTAACTATGGCTACACCTTC. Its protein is CASSYSQANYGYTF.

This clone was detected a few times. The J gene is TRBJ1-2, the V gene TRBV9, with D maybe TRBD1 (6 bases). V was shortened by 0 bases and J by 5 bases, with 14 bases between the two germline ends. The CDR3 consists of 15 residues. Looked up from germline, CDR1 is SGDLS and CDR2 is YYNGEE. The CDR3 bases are TGTGCCAGCAGCGTAGACGGGGGGCGCGGATATGGCTACACCTTC. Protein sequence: CASSVDGGRGYGYTF. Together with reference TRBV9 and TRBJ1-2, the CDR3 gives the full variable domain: DSGVTQTPKHLITATGQRVTLRCSPRSGDLSVYWYQQSLDQGLQFLIQYYNGEERAKGNILERFSAQQFPDLHSELNLSSLELGDSALYFCASSVDGGRGYGYTFGSGTRLTVV.

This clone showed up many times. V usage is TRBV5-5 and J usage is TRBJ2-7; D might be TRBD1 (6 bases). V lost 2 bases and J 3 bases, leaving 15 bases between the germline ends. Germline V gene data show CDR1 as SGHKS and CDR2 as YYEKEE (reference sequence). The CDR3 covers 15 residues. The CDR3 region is CASSFTTGLGYEQYF. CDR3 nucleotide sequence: TGTGCCAGCAGCTTCACAACAGGGTTAGGCTACGAGCAGTACTTC. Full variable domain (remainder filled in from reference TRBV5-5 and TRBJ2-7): DAGVTQSPTHLIKTRGQQVTLRCSPISGHKSVSWYQQVLGQGPQFIFQYYEKEERGRGNFPDRFSARQFPNYSSELNVNALLLGDSALYLCASSFTTGLGYEQYFGPGTRLTVT.

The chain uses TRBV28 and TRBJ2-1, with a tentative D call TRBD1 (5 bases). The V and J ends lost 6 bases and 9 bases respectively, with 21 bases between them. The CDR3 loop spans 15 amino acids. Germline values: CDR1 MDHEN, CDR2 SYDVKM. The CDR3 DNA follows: TGTGCCAGCAGCCATTCAAGGGGTCAGAGTCCTGAGCAGTTCTTC. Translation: CASSHSRGQSPEQFF.

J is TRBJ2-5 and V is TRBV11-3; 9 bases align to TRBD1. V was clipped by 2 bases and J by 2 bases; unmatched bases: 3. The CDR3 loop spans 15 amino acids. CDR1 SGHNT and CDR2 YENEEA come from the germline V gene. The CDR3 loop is CASSLLTGGQETQYF. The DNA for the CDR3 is TGTGCCAGCAGCTTACTGACAGGGGGGCAAGAGACCCAGTACTTC.

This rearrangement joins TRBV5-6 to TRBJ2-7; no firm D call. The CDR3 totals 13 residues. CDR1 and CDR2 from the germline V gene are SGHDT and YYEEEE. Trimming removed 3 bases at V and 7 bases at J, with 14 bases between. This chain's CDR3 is CASSSASGGEQYF. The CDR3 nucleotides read TGTGCCAGCAGCTCGGCTTCGGGTGGGGAGCAGTACTTC.

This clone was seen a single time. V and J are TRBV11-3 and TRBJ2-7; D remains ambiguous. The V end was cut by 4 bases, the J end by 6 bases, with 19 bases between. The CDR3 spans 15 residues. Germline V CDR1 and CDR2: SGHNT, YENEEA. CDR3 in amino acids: CASSSLGQAPGEQYF. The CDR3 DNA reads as TGTGCCAGCAGCTCCCTGGGCCAGGCCCCCGGCGAGCAGTACTTC.